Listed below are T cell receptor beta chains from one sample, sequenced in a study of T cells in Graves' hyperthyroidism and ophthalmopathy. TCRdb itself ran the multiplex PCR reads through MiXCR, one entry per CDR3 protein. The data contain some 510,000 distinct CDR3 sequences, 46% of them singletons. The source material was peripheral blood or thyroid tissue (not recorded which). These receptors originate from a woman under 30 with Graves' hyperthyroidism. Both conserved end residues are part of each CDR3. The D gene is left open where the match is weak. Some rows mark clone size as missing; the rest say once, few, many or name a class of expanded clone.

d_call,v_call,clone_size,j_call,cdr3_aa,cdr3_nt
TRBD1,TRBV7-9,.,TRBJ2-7,CASSLVSSTGTDYEQYF,TGTGCCAGCAGCTTAGTTTCTAGTACTGGGACAGATTACGAGCAGTACTTC
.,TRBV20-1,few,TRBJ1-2,CSARREGVYGYTF,TGCAGTGCTAGAAGGGAGGGAGTTTATGGCTACACCTTC
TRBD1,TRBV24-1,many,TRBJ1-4,CATSDSARDSYEKLFF,TGTGCCACCAGTGATTCGGCGCGGGACAGTTATGAAAAACTGTTTTTT
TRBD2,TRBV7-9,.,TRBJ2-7,CASSGELAGTSYEQYF,TGTGCCAGCAGCGGGGAACTAGCGGGGACCTCCTACGAGCAGTACTTC
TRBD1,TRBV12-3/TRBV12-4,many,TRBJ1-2,CASSWTGDGYTF,TGTGCCAGCAGTTGGACAGGGGACGGCTACACCTTC
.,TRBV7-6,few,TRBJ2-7,CASSYLPESYEQYF,TGTGCCAGCAGTTACTTACCTGAATCCTACGAGCAGTACTTC
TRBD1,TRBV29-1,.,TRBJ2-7,CSVEIRDSHYEQYF,TGCAGCGTTGAAATCCGGGACAGCCACTACGAGCAGTACTTC
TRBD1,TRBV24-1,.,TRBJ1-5,CASRLRDSQNQPQHF,TGTGCCAGCAGGCTCCGGGACAGTCAGAATCAGCCCCAGCATTTT
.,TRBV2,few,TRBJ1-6,CASSFREASPLHF,TGTGCCAGCAGTTTCCGGGAGGCCTCACCCCTCCACTTT
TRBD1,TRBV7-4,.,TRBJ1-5,CASSLGGFWGQDNNQPQHF,TGTGCCAGCAGTCTAGGGGGGTTTTGGGGACAGGATAACAATCAGCCCCAGCATTTT
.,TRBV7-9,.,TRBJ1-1,CASSLQEQGTEAFF,TGTGCCAGCAGCCTACAGGAACAGGGCACTGAAGCTTTCTTT
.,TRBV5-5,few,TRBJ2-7,CASTLGLADEQYF,TGTGCCAGCACCCTGGGCCTCGCTGACGAGCAGTACTTC
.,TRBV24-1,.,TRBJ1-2,CAPVISGPANGYTF,TGTGCACCAGTGATTTCGGGACCTGCGAATGGCTACACCTTC
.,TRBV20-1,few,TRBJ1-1,CSAKTGLNTEAFF,TGCAGTGCTAAGACAGGACTGAACACTGAAGCTTTCTTT
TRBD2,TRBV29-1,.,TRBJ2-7,CSTIAGTSGSYEQYF,TGCAGCACCATCGCCGGGACTAGCGGCTCCTACGAGCAGTACTTC
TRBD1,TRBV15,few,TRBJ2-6,CATSGQALSGANVLTF,TGTGCCACCAGCGGACAGGCACTCTCTGGGGCCAACGTCCTGACTTTC
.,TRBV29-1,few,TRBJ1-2,CSVEDQGPALGYTF,TGCAGCGTTGAAGATCAGGGGCCCGCCCTGGGCTACACCTTC
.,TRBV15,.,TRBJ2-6,CASGANVLTF,TGTGCCTCTGGGGCCAACGTCCTGACTTTC
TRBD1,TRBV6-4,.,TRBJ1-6,CASSDGDREPGDSPLHF,TGTGCCAGCAGTGACGGTGACAGGGAACCCGGGGATTCACCCCTCCACTTT
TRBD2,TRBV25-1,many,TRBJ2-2,CASSELAGDTGELFF,TGTGCCAGCAGTGAACTAGCGGGAGACACCGGGGAGCTGTTTTTT
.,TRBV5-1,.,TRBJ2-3,CASSLVDPNTDTQYF,TGCGCCAGCAGCTTGGTAGACCCTAACACAGATACGCAGTATTTT
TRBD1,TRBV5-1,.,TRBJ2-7,CASSPRTGYSYEQYF,TGCGCCAGCAGCCCGAGGACAGGTTACTCCTACGAGCAGTACTTC
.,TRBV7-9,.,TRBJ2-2,CASSQDGLPPGELFF,TGTGCCAGCAGCCAAGATGGCTTACCCCCCGGGGAGCTGTTTTTT
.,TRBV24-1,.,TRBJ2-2,CATSDFRTGSTGELFF,TGTGCCACCAGTGATTTTAGAACTGGCAGCACCGGGGAGCTGTTTTTT
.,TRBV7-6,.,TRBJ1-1,CASSSIRRNTEAFF,TGTGCCAGCAGCTCTATCCGGAGGAACACTGAAGCTTTCTTT
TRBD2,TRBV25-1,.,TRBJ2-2,CASSQEVSGLAGAGELFF,TGTGCCAGCAGCCAAGAAGTATCGGGCCTAGCGGGAGCCGGGGAGCTGTTTTTT
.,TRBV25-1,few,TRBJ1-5,CASSELHSNQPQHF,TGTGCCAGCAGTGAATTGCATAGCAATCAGCCCCAGCATTTT
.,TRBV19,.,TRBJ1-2,CASSITGYGYTF,TGTGCCAGTAGTATTACGGGCTATGGCTACACCTTC
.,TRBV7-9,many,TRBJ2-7,CASSLHGSSYEQYF,TGTGCCAGCAGCTTACACGGCAGCTCCTACGAGCAGTACTTC
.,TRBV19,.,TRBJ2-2,CASSKFSNTGELFF,TGTGCCAGTAGTAAGTTCAGCAACACCGGGGAGCTGTTTTTT
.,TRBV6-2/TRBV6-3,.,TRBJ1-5,CASSPQNQPQHF,TGTGCCAGCAGTCCACAGAATCAGCCCCAGCATTTT
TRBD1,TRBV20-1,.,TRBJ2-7,CSARPGQGNEQYF,TGCAGTGCTAGGCCGGGACAGGGCAACGAGCAGTACTTC
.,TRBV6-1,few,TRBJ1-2,CASSEEGRASGYGYTF,TGTGCCAGCAGTGAAGAGGGCAGAGCGTCTGGGTATGGCTACACCTTC
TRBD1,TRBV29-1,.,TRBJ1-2,CSVRTGNYGYTF,TGCAGCGTTAGGACAGGGAACTATGGCTACACCTTC
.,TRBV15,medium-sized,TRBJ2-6,CATSPDGLEGANVLTF,TGTGCCACCAGCCCGGATGGTTTGGAAGGGGCCAACGTCCTGACTTTC
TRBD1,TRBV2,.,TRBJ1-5,CASSLTRKTGNNQPQHF,TGTGCCAGCTCACTGACCCGCAAGACAGGGAATAATCAGCCCCAGCATTTT
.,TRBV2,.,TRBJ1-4,CASSEVGEEKLFF,TGTGCCAGCAGTGAAGTGGGGGAGGAAAAACTGTTTTTT
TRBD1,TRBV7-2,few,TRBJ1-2,CASSPWTGPYGYTF,TGTGCCAGCAGCCCCTGGACAGGACCTTATGGCTACACCTTC
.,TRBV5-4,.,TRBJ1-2,CASAPNIDYGYTF,TGTGCCAGCGCCCCAAACATCGACTATGGCTACACCTTC
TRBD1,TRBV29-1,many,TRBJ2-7,CSVATGGDEQYF,TGCAGCGTCGCGACAGGGGGCGACGAGCAGTACTTC
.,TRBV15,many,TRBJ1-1,CATSRDRGARGTEAFF,TGTGCCACCAGCAGAGATCGGGGGGCGCGGGGCACTGAAGCTTTCTTT
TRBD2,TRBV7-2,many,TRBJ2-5,CASSLSGRGSETQYF,TGTGCCAGCAGCTTAAGCGGGAGAGGTAGTGAGACCCAGTACTTC
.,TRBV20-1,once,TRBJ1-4,CSAREGTVLGGRVKLFF,TGCAGTGCTAGAGAGGGCACGGTGTTAGGAGGGAGGGTGAAACTGTTTTTT
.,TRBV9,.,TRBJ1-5,CASSADSGQPQHF,TGTGCCAGCAGCGCGGACTCGGGGCAGCCCCAGCATTTT
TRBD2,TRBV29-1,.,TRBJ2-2,CSVERGLAGGKNTGELFF,TGCAGCGTTGAAAGAGGGCTAGCGGGTGGGAAAAACACCGGGGAGCTGTTTTTT
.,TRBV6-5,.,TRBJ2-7,CASSYHQSYEQYF,TGTGCCAGCAGTTATCACCAGTCCTACGAGCAGTACTTC
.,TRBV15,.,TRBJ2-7,CATSTGFRDEQYF,TGTGCCACCAGCACAGGGTTCAGGGACGAGCAGTACTTC
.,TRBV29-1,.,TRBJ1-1,CSVEADMNTEAFF,TGCAGCGTTGAGGCCGACATGAACACTGAAGCTTTCTTT
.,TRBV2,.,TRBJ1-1,CASSFIQLNTEAFF,TGTGCCAGCAGCTTTATACAGCTGAACACTGAAGCTTTCTTT
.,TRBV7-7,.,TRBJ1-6,CASSLPDTRPRTIEKNSPLHF,TGTGCCAGCAGCTTACCGGATACTAGGCCTAGAACCATCGAAAAAAATTCACCCCTCCACTTT
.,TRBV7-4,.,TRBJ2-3,CASSLGSSTDTQYF,TGTGCCAGCAGCTTAGGGTCTAGCACAGATACGCAGTATTTT
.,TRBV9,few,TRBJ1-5,CASSVDGASNQPQHF,TGTGCCAGCAGCGTAGACGGGGCTAGCAATCAGCCCCAGCATTTT
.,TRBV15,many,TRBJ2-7,CATGDGLWKEQYF,TGTGCCACCGGGGATGGGCTGTGGAAGGAGCAGTACTTC
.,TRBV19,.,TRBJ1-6,CASSGGVESPLHF,TGTGCCAGTAGTGGGGGTGTCGAGTCACCCCTCCACTTT
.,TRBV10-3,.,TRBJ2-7,CAISGLTGYEQYF,TGTGCCATCAGCGGACTGACGGGCTACGAGCAGTACTTC